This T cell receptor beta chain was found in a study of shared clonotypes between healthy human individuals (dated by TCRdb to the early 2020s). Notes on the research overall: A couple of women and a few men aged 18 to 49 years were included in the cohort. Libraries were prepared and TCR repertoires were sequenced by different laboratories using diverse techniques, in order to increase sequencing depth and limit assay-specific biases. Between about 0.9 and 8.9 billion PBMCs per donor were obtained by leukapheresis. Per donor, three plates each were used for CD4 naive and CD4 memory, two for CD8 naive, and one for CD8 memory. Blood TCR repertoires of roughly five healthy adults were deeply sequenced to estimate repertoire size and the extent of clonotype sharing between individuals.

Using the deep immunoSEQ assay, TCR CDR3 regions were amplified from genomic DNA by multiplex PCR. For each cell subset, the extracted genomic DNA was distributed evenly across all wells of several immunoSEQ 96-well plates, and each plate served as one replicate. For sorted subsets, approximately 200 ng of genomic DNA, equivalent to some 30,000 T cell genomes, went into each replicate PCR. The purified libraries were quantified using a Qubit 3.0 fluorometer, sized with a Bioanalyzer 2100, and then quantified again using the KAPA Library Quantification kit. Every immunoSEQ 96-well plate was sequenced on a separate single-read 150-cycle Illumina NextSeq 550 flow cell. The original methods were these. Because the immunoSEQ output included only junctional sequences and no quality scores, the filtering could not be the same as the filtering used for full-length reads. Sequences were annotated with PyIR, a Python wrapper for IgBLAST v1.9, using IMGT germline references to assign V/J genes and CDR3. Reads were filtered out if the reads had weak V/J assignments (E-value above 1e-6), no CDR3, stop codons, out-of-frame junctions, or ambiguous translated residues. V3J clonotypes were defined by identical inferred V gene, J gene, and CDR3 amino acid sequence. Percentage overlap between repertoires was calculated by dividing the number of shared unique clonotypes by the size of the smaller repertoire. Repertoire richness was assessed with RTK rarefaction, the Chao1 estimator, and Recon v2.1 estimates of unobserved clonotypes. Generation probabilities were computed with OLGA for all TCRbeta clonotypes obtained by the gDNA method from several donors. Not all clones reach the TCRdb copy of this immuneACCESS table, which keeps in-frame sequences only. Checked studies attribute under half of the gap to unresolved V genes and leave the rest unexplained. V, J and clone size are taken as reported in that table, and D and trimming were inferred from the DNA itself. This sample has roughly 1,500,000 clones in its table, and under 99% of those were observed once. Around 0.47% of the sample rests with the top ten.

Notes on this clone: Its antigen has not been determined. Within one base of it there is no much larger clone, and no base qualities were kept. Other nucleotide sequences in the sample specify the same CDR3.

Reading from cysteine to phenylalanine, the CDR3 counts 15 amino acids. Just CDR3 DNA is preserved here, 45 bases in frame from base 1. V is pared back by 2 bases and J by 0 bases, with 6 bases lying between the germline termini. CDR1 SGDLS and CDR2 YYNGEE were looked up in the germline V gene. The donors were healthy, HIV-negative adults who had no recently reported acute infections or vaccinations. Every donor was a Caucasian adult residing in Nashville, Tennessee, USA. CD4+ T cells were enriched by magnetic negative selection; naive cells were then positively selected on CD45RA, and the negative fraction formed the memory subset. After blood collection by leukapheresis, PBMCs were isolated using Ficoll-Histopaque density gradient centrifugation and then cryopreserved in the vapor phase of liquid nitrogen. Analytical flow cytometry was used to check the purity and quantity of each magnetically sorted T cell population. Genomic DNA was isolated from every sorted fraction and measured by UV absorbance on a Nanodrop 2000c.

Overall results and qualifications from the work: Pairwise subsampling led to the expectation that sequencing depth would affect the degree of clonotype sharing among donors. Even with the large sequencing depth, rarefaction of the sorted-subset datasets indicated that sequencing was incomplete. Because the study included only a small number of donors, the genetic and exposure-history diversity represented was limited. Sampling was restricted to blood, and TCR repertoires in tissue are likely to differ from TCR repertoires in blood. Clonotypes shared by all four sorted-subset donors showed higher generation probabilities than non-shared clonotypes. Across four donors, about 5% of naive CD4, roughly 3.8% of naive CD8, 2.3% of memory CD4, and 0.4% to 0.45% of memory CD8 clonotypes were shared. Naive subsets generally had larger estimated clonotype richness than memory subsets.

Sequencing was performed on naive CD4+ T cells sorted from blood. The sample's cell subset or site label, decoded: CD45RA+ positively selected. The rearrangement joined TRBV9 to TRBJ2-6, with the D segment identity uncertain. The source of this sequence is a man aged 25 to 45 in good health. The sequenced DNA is TGTGCCAGCAGCGTCGGCCCCTCTGGGGCCAACGTCCTGACTTTC. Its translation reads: CASSVGPSGANVLTF.